This TCR beta chain was observed in a study of identical twins. The germline gives CDR1 LNHDA, CDR2 SQIVND (reference sequence). The CDR3 has 15 amino acids. V lost 7 bases, J lost 4 bases, and 17 bases lay in between. Study-level findings and limits: While abundant cord blood beta clonotypes carried fewer insertions, memory repertoires showed no such pattern.

Addition of a universal primer site occurred through template switching, and cDNA carried unique molecular identifiers. TCRdb redid the calling of the 5' RACE reads with MiXCR, one entry per CDR3 protein. The sample includes more than 1.5 million distinct CDR3 sequences, less than 35% of them seen just once. On this clonotype itself: The antigen is unknown.

This sequence was found in a newborn girl in good health. Sequenced material: cord blood. The chain recombines TRBV19 with TRBJ1-5; D possibly corresponds to TRBD1 (5 bases). CDR3 protein: CASIPFQGSNQPQHF. The CDR3 nucleotides are TGTGCCAGTATTCCCTTCCAGGGCTCGAATCAGCCCCAGCATTTT.